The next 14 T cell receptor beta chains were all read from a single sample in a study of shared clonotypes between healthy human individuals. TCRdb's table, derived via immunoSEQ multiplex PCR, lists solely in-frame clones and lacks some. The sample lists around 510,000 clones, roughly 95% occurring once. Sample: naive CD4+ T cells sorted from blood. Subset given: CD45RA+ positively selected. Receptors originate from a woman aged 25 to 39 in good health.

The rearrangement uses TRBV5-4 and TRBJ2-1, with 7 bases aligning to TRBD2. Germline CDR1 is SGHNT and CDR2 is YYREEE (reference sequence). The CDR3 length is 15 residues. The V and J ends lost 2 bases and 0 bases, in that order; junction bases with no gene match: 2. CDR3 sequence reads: CASSLGGGSYNEQFF. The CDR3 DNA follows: TGTGCCAGCAGCTTAGGCGGGGGCTCCTACAATGAGCAGTTCTTC.

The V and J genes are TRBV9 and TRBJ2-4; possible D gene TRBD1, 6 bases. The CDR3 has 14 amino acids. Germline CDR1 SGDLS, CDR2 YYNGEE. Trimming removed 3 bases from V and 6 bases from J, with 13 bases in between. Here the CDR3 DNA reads TGTGCCAGCAGCGGGACAGTTGGAGTAAACATTCAGTACTTC. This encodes CASSGTVGVNIQYF.

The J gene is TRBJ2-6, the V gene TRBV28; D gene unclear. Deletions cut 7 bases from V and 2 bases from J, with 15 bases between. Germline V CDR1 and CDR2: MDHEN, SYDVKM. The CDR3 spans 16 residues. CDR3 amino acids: CASTEMWGTGANVLTF. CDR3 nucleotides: TGTGCCAGCACCGAAATGTGGGGAACTGGGGCCAACGTCCTGACTTTC.

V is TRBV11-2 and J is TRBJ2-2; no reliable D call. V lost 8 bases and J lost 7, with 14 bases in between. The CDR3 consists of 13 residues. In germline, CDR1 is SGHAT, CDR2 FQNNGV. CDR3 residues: CASHQAFRGELFF. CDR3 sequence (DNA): TGTGCCAGCCATCAAGCCTTTCGCGGGGAGCTGTTTTTT.

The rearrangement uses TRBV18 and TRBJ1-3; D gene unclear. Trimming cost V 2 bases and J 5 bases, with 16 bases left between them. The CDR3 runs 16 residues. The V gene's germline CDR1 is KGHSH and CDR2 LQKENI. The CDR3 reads CASSPLLLADRNTIYF. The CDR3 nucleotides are TGTGCCAGCTCACCATTGCTCTTGGCAGACCGAAACACCATATATTTT.

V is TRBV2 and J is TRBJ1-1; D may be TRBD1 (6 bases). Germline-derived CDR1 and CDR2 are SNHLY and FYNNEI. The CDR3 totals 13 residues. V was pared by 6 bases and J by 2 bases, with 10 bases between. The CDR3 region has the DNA TGTGCCAGCAGAGCACAGGGTAACACTGAAGCTTTCTTT. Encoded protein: CASRAQGNTEAFF.

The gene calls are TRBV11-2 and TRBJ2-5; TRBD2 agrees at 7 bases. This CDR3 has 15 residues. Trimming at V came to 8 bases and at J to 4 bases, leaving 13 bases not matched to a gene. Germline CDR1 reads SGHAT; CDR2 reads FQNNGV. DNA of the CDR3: TGTGCCAGCTCCCGGTACGGCGGGAGAGGAGAGACCCAGTACTTC. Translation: CASSRYGGRGETQYF.

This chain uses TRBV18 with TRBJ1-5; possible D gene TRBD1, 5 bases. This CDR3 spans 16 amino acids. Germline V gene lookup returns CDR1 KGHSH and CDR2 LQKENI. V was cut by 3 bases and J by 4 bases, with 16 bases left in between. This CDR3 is CASSPDHGAGNQPQHF. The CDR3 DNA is TGTGCCAGCTCACCCGACCACGGGGCCGGTAATCAGCCCCAGCATTTT.

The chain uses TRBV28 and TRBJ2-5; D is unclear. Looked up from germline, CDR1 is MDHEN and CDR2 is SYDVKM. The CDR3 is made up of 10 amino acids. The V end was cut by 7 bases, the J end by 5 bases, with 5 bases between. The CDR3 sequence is CASIGETQYF. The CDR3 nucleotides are TGTGCCAGCATTGGGGAGACCCAGTACTTC.

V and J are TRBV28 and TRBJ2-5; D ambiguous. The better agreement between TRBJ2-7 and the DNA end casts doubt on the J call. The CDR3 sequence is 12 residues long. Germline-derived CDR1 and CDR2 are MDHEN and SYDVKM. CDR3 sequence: CASIGPGTEQYF. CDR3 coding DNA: TGTGCCAGCATAGGGCCAGGAACCGAGCAGTACTTC.

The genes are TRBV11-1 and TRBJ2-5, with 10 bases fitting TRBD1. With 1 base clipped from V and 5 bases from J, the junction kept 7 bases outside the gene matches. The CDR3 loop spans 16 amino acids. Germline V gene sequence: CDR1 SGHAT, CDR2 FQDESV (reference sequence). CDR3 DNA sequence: TGTGCCAGCAGCTTAGATCCGGACAGGGGGAGGGAGACCCAGTACTTC. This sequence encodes CASSLDPDRGRETQYF.

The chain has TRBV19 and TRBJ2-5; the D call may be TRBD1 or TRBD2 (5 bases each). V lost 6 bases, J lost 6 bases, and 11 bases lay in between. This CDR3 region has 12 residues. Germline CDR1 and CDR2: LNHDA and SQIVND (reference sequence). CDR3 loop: CASRGPGKTQYF. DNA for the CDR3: TGTGCCAGTAGGGGACCCGGAAAGACCCAGTACTTC.

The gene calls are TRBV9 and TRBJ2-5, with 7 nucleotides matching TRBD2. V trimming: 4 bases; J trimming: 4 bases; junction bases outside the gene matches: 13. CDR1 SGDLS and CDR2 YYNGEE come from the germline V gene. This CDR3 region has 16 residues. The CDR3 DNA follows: TGTGCCAGCAGCCGGATTGCGGGACTATTTTCAGAGACCCAGTACTTC. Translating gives CASSRIAGLFSETQYF.

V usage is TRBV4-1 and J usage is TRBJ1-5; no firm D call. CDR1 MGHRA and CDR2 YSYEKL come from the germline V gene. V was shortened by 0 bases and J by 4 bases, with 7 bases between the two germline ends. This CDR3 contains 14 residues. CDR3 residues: CASSQDPSNQPQHF. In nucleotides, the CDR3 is TGCGCCAGCAGCCAAGACCCCTCGAATCAGCCCCAGCATTTT.